This TCR beta chain appears in the sequencing data of a study of blood T cell repertoires in COVID-19. Measured with immunoSEQ multiplex PCR; TCRdb has only the in-frame clones, and not every one. The sample consists of around 170,000 clones, just over 85% of them appearing once. Germline values: CDR1 SEHNR, CDR2 FQNEAQ (reference sequence). The CDR3 length is 12 residues. V was shortened by 7 bases and J by 8 bases, with 9 bases between the two germline ends. This TCR came from a man between 45 and 60 years old with active or convalescent COVID-19. The chain couples TRBV7-9 to TRBJ1-6; D is uncertain. Material for sequencing was peripheral blood. In DNA, the CDR3 is TGTGCCAGCAACCAATTAGATTCACCCCTCCACTTT. It translates to CASNQLDSPLHF. Drawing the rest from reference TRBV7-9 and TRBJ1-6, the complete variable domain is DTGVSQNPRHKITKRGQNVTFRCDPISEHNRLYWYRQTLGQGPEFLTYFQNEAQLEKSRLLSDRFSAERPKGSFSTLEIQRTEQGDSAMYLCASNQLDSPLHFGNGTRLTVT.